This entry features one T cell receptor (beta chain) sequence. CDR3 length: 15 residues. Germline-derived CDR1 and CDR2 are SNHLY and FYNNEI. The V and J ends lost 4 bases and 1 base respectively, with 12 bases between them. The data originate from a study of blood T cell repertoires in COVID-19. The assay was immunoSEQ multiplex PCR, and TCRdb's table has in-frame clones only and misses some. The data hold roughly 250,000 clones, with over 80% observed a single time. This clonotype was sampled from a woman aged 40 to 49 who had recovered from COVID-19. The chain employs TRBV2 and TRBJ2-3; TRBD2 is a possible D gene (6 bases). Source material: peripheral blood. CDR3 region: CASSVGRRGTDTQYF. The CDR3 DNA is TGTGCCAGCAGTGTGGGGCGGAGGGGCACAGATACGCAGTATTTT.